This T cell receptor beta chain was obtained from a study of blood T cell repertoires in COVID-19. Study in general: Samples came from the United States, Italy and Spain, spanning acute and convalescent COVID-19. T cells, B-cell-depleted T cells, or PBMCs supplied cDNA or gDNA.

Per the study methods: Counts of nucleated cells, estimated from reference gene primer amplification, were obtained. TCRdb's table, derived via immunoSEQ multiplex PCR, lists solely in-frame clones and lacks some. The V and J calls and clone size were taken over from that table, and D and trimming were inferred from the DNA. In the table there are 300,000 to 450,000 clones, about four fifths of which are singletons. Germline-derived CDR1 and CDR2 are SGHVS and FNYEAQ. This CDR3 has 15 amino acids. Trimming removed 8 bases from V and 1 base from J, with 15 bases in between. The rearrangement uses TRBV7-6 and TRBJ1-3; the D gene is possibly TRBD1 (6 bases). The TCR was taken from a human donor with acute or convalescent COVID-19. The donor label of this sample is uncertain. The sample consisted of peripheral blood. CDR3 protein: CASGGAVLSGNTIYF. The CDR3 nucleotides read TGTGCCAGCGGGGGGGCAGTTCTATCTGGAAACACCATATATTTT.